The entry that follows covers one T cell receptor beta chain sequence. Its matching antigen is unknown. These data belong to a study of PD-1 blockade in classical Hodgkin lymphoma. Profiling relied on immunoSEQ multiplex PCR, and the TCRdb table lists in-frame clones only, not all of them. The table lists about 64,000 clones, 91% of them singletons. The CDR3 is 16 residues long. Germline V lookup: CDR1 SGHRS, CDR2 YFSETQ. Trimming took 1 base from V and 6 from J; bases not matched to a gene: 11. Described time point: cycle 4 day 1 (C4D1), after six to seven weeks of nivolumab. Relapse after autologous stem cell transplantation occurred in every patient, and brentuximab vedotin exposure varied. Regarding the study as a whole: Nothing has yet pinned down what causes the repertoire differences, possibly disease activity or prior therapy. Reported baseline diversity: healthy donors highest, relapsed/refractory patients lowest. Complete responders' diversity at baseline resembled that of newly diagnosed patients.

The source material was peripheral blood mononuclear cells (PBMCs), sampled before the fourth cycle of nivolumab. The sequence was obtained from a human donor with classical Hodgkin lymphoma. This rearrangement joins TRBV5-1 to TRBJ2-3, with 7 bases identical to TRBD1. CDR3 DNA: TGCGCCAGCAGCTTGTCACGCGACAGGGCTCCCGATACGCAGTATTTT. It encodes CASSLSRDRAPDTQYF.